This T cell receptor (beta chain) was retrieved from a study of T cell responses to AZD1222 COVID-19 vaccine. Investigators merged groups given second doses at roughly 4 or roughly 12 weeks. The repertoire was sequenced with immunoSEQ multiplex PCR; TCRdb's copy has only in-frame clones and lacks some. Among about 94,000 clones listed, less than 85% were seen once. This CDR3 comprises 13 residues. Trimming pared 5 bases from V and 1 base from J, leaving 5 bases between. Material: peripheral blood, obtained 28 days after the second AZD1222 dose. The chain is built from TRBV12-3 or TRBV12-4 and TRBJ2-2; D uncertain. This receptor was identified in an adult who received the AZD1222 COVID-19 vaccine. CDR3 DNA sequence: TGTGCCAGCAGTCAGCAGAACACCGGGGAGCTGTTTTTT. Amino acid sequence: CASSQQNTGELFF.